This paragraph covers one T cell receptor (beta chain) sequence. The antigen remains undetermined. These data belong to a study of response to subunit inactivated influenza vaccine. Regarding the study as a whole: The authors offered the suggestion that each seasonal influenza vaccination recruits few new T cells.

MiXCR, applied by TCRdb to the RT-PCR reads, yields one record per CDR3 protein. The table includes approximately 490,000 distinct CDR3 sequences, more than 7% detected once. Material: PBMCs from blood, obtained around 25 months after vaccination. This clonotype was obtained from a man between 50 and 75 years old who received an inactivated influenza vaccine.

In DNA form, the CDR3 reads TGTGCCAGCAGCTTAGAAGGGACAGGCTCTGAAGCTTTCTTT. Translating gives CASSLEGTGSEAFF. The chain has TRBV7-9 and TRBJ1-1, with TRBD1 matching 8 bases. This CDR3 has 14 residues. V was clipped by 1 base and J by 6 bases; unmatched bases: 4. Germline V gene lookup returns CDR1 SEHNR and CDR2 FQNEAQ (reference sequence).